This T cell receptor (beta chain) is drawn from a study of T cell responses to AZD1222 COVID-19 vaccine (dated by TCRdb to the early 2020s). Notes on the research overall: AZD1222 recipients with second doses at about 4 weeks or about 12 weeks were pooled, because spike-specific TCR depth and breadth did not differ between schedules. A total of just over 230 trial participants underwent TCR sequencing, of whom roughly 210 had received two doses of AZD1222 and roughly 26 had received two doses of the MenACWY control vaccine. Enrollment into the trials was organized by age into subgroups of 18-55, 56-69 and 70-plus years, and those subgroups contained approximately 160, 26 and 62 TCR-sequenced participants, respectively.

The time point tag for this specimen amounts to: baseline before first vaccination. Vaccinee samples were obtained from the UK trials COV001 and COV002, which included a single-blind randomized controlled phase 2/3 trial of AZD1222 (ChAdOx1 nCoV-19) in healthy adults. Trial participant PBMC samples were collected at day 0 and day 28 after the second dose for TCRbeta chain sequencing. Turning to this clone: The antigen this receptor binds is unknown. Base qualities are not at hand, and no much larger clone is one base apart.

From the germline V gene (reference sequence), CDR1 is MNHEY and CDR2 is SMNVEV. V loses 5 bases, J loses 4 bases, and the germline ends lie 11 bases apart. The CDR3 holds 13 amino acids from the cysteine to the phenylalanine. The DNA shown is the 39-base CDR3, in frame from base 1. The CDR3 regions of human TCRbeta chains were analyzed by immunosequencing. The authors' analysis ran thus. TCRs in the repertoires were matched against a reference library of SARS-CoV-2-specific TCRs that had been generated with the MIRA antigen-specificity platform. Breadth was defined as the fraction of unique TCRs that were SARS-CoV-2-associated. Depth was defined as the fraction of total T cells that were SARS-CoV-2-associated. Each spike-specific TCR was assigned to its reactive spike region and to a CD4 or CD8 class using the MIRA data. Log10-transformed breadth and depth values were compared by one-way ANOVA with Sidak's multiple comparisons tests. TCRdb mirrors the immuneACCESS table, restricted to in-frame sequences. Some clones are absent from its copies; in checked studies, under half trace to an unresolved V gene, and the reason for the others is unknown. V, J and clone size reflect that table, while D and trimming were determined from the DNA. This sample has 120,000 to 150,000 clones in its table, and 85% to 95% of those were observed once. The leading ten clones occupy less than 2% of the sample.

What the research found in general, with its limitations: Because no samples from the day 14 peak response were available, repertoires could be characterized only after the peak T cell response. Nearly half of unique spike-specific TCRs reportedly recognized epitopes outside regions mutated in the B.1.351 and B.1.1.7 variants. Conclusions about previously exposed vaccinees are limited because only a handful of AZD1222 recipients were SARS-CoV-2 seropositive at baseline. CD4 TCRs associated with the vaccine covered the entire spike protein, and the dominant responses were in regions 160-218 and 743-854. Spike-specific TCR breadth and depth rose significantly after two AZD1222 doses compared with day 0 and with MenACWY recipients. Participants were mostly white British and included more females than males, and it was suggested by the authors that clonal diversity may have been underestimated. The 56-69-year group was small, and its depth increase did not reach significance, likely because of low power.

The material was peripheral blood, obtained on day 0 of AZD1222 vaccination. This chain joins TRBV27 to TRBJ2-5; 6 matching bases give a weak D call of TRBD1. The TCR sequence derives from an adult in good health. The DNA sequence is as follows: TGTGCCAGCAGTCTCAGGGGCGCAGAGACCCAGTACTTC. It specifies CASSLRGAETQYF.